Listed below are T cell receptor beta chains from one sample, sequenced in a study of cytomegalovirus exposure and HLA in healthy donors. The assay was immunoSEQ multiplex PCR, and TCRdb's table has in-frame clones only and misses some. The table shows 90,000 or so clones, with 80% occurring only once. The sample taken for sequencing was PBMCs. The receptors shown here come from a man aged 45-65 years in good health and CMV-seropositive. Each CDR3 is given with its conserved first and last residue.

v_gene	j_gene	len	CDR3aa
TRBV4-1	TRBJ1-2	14	CASSQAGWDNGYTF
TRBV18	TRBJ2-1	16	CASSPPPSGTSNEQFF
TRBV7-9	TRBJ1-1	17	CASSFPPGAPDDTEAFF
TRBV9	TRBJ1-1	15	CASSVSPGENTEAFF
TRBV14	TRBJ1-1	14	CASSRQTMNTEAFF
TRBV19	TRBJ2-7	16	CASSKKLAGGPHEQYF
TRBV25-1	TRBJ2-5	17	CASTALGLAGSQETQYF
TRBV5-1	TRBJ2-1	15	CASSLETGVGHEQFF
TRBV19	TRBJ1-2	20	CASSITRLRDRGLPNYGYTF
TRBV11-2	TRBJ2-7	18	CASSLIIWPAAAQNEQYF
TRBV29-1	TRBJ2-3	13	CSFSGSILDTQYF
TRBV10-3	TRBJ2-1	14	CAISDSNTNNEQFF
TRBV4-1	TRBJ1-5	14	CASSQGLSNQPQHF
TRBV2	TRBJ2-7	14	CASSLAGGSYEQYF
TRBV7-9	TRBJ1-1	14	CASSLMGANTEAFF
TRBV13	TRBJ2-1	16	CASSLPTSGKYNEQFF
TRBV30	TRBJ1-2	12	CAWSKVTGGYTF
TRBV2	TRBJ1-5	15	CASSFSGRTNQPQHF
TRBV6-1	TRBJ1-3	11	CASGSGNTIYF
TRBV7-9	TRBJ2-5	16	CASTPRGLAGGETQYF
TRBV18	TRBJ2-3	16	CASSPLAGTSTDTQYF
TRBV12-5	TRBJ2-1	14	CASGPSGVYNEQFF